The 30 T cell receptor beta chains below come from one sample, sequenced in a study of blood T cell repertoires in COVID-19. TCRdb keeps only in-frame clones here, not all; method: immunoSEQ multiplex PCR. The sample has hundreds of thousands of clones; roughly 83% are singletons. Sequenced: peripheral blood. Source of these receptors: a woman of 80 years or more with acute or convalescent COVID-19.

Details on this clone: Other nucleotide sequences from this sample produce the same CDR3. The V and J genes are TRBV28 and TRBJ1-4; 7 bases map to TRBD1. Germline V gene lookup returns CDR1 MDHEN and CDR2 SYDVKM. Trimming removed 6 bases from V and 8 bases from J; junction bases left unmatched: 9. The CDR3 has 14 residues. In nucleotides, the CDR3 is TGTGCCAGCAGCCTACAGGGGATTAACGAAAAACTGTTTTTT. This sequence encodes CASSLQGINEKLFF.

The chain links TRBV7-9 to TRBJ1-1, with TRBD1 as a possible D gene (6 bases). CDR1 is SEHNR, CDR2 FQNEAQ, per germline (reference sequence). V was clipped by 2 bases and J by 2 bases, with 12 bases between them. The CDR3 consists of 15 residues. The CDR3 spells CASSLITGRNTEAFF. The CDR3 nucleotides are TGTGCCAGCAGCTTAATAACAGGGCGAAACACTGAAGCTTTCTTT.

The chain employs TRBV5-1 and TRBJ1-1; 7 nucleotides match TRBD1. J lost 1 base, V lost 4 bases, and 7 bases had no gene match. Germline V gene sequence: CDR1 SGHRS, CDR2 YFSETQ. The CDR3 extends over 15 amino acids. The chain's CDR3 is CASSLPGQSNTEAFF. Here the CDR3 DNA reads TGCGCCAGCAGCCTCCCGGGACAGTCGAACACTGAAGCTTTCTTT.

This clone showed up just once. The chain carries TRBV28 and TRBJ1-1; D not certain. The germline CDR1 and CDR2 sequences are MDHEN and SYDVKM. The CDR3 is 13 residues long. Deletions cut 7 bases from V and 5 bases from J, with 14 bases between. Here the CDR3 reads CASKVLIETEAFF. For the CDR3, the DNA is TGTGCCAGCAAAGTACTAATAGAGACTGAAGCTTTCTTT. The entire variable domain, with the rest obtained from reference TRBV28 and TRBJ1-1, is as follows: DVKVTQSSRYLVKRTGEKVFLECVQDMDHENMFWYRQDPGLGLRLIYFSYDVKMKEKGDIPEGYSVSREKKERFSLILESASTNQTSMYLCASKVLIETEAFFGQGTRLTVV.

In DNA form, the CDR3 reads TGTGCCAGCAGTGCTGGGACTAGCGGGGACTATGAGCAGTTCTTC. Translating gives CASSAGTSGDYEQFF. This chain links TRBV9 with TRBJ2-1; 13 positions agree with TRBD2. CDR1 SGDLS and CDR2 YYNGEE come from the germline V gene. The CDR3 has 15 residues. V gave up 5 bases and J gave up 8 bases; unmatched junction bases: 7. The full variable domain, rest sourced from reference TRBV9 and TRBJ2-1, is DSGVTQTPKHLITATGQRVTLRCSPRSGDLSVYWYQQSLDQGLQFLIQYYNGEERAKGNILERFSAQQFPDLHSELNLSSLELGDSALYFCASSAGTSGDYEQFFGPGTRLTVL.

The V call is TRBV30, the J call TRBJ1-6; 10 nucleotides line up with TRBD1. The ends lost 2 bases at V and 5 bases at J; junction bases unmatched: 6. The germline V gene has CDR1 GTSNPN and CDR2 SVGIG (reference sequence). The CDR3 sequence is 16 residues long. CDR3 protein: CAWSSDRGYNNSPLHF. CDR3 nucleotides: TGTGCCTGGAGTTCGGACAGGGGGTACAATAATTCACCCCTCCACTTT. The entire variable domain, with the rest obtained from reference TRBV30 and TRBJ1-6, is as follows: SQTIHQWPATLVQPVGSPLSLECTVEGTSNPNLYWYRQAAGRGLQLLFYSVGIGQISSEVPQNLSASRPQDRQFILSSKKLLLSDSGFYLCAWSSDRGYNNSPLHFGNGTRLTVT.

The V and J genes are TRBV19 and TRBJ1-5; D might be TRBD1 (5 bases). CDR1 is LNHDA, CDR2 SQIVND, per germline (reference sequence). The V gene lost 6 bases and the J gene lost 3 bases, with 18 bases spanning the gap. The CDR3 totals 16 residues. This chain's CDR3 is CASRALETAYNQPQHF. The DNA for the CDR3 is TGTGCCAGTAGGGCCCTAGAGACAGCCTACAATCAGCCCCAGCATTTT.

This clone was detected only a few times. The chain links TRBV5-6 to TRBJ2-7; weak D call: TRBD2 (7 bases). CDR1 SGHDT and CDR2 YYEEEE come from the germline V gene. The CDR3 sequence is 15 residues long. V shed 0 bases and J shed 0 bases, with 10 bases lying between them. In nucleotides, the CDR3 is TGTGCCAGCAGCTTGGGTGGGGGGGCCTCCTACGAGCAGTACTTC. Amino acid sequence: CASSLGGGASYEQYF.

J is TRBJ2-5 and V is TRBV7-3, with 7 bases matching TRBD1. Germline V gene lookup returns CDR1 SGHTA and CDR2 FQGTGA. The CDR3 runs to 16 residues. V lost 3 bases, J lost 5 bases, and 12 bases stayed unmatched. The CDR3 DNA sequence: TGTGCCAGCAGCTTTACCTTGGACAGGTCCGGTGAGACCCAGTACTTC. It yields the protein CASSFTLDRSGETQYF.

This chain joins TRBV15 and TRBJ1-5; no reliable D call. V gave up 1 base and J gave up 0 bases, with 10 bases separating them. From germline, CDR1 is LNHNV and CDR2 YYDKDF (reference sequence). CDR3 length equals 16 residues. The CDR3 DNA follows: TGTGCCACCAGCAGAGTCGGGCGGGCTAGCAATCAGCCCCAGCATTTT. Translated, it gives CATSRVGRASNQPQHF.

With regard to this clone: This clone may be a read error of a much larger clone one base away. The gene calls are TRBV4-2 and TRBJ1-5; 8 bases fit TRBD1. The CDR3 totals 14 residues. Germline V gives CDR1 LGHNA, CDR2 YNFKEQ. The trim removed 3 bases at V and 2 bases at J, leaving 0 bases unmatched. The CDR3, as DNA: TGTGCCAGCAGCCAGACAGGGGGCAATCAGCCCCAGCATTTT. Its protein is CASSQTGGNQPQHF.

This rearrangement joins TRBV30 to TRBJ1-6, with D maybe TRBD1 (5 bases). Trimming cost V 0 bases and J 5 bases, with 8 bases left between them. The CDR3 is made up of 14 amino acids. The V gene's germline CDR1 is GTSNPN and CDR2 SVGIG (reference sequence). In DNA, the CDR3 is TGTGCCTGGAGTGTGGGGCAAGATAATTCACCCCTCCACTTT. It specifies CAWSVGQDNSPLHF.

CDR3 nucleotides: TGTGCCAGCAGTCTTCAGGGGGGCCACGAGCAGTACTTC. The encoded protein is CASSLQGGHEQYF. V usage is TRBV28 and J usage is TRBJ2-7; TRBD1 is a possible D gene (7 bases). Germline loops: CDR1 MDHEN, CDR2 SYDVKM. Trimming removed 5 bases from V and 5 bases from J, with 13 bases in between. The CDR3 length is 13 residues. Full variable domain (remainder filled in from reference TRBV28 and TRBJ2-7): DVKVTQSSRYLVKRTGEKVFLECVQDMDHENMFWYRQDPGLGLRLIYFSYDVKMKEKGDIPEGYSVSREKKERFSLILESASTNQTSMYLCASSLQGGHEQYFGPGTRLTVT.

This chain links TRBV2 with TRBJ2-3; 10 nucleotides match TRBD2. CDR3 size: 20 residues. With 2 bases clipped from V and 4 bases from J, the junction kept 18 bases outside the gene matches. Germline-derived CDR1 and CDR2 are SNHLY and FYNNEI. The CDR3 nucleotides are TGTGCCAGCAGTGAATTTGGGGAGGTTCGAGCGGGGGGGCCCCCAGATACGCAGTATTTT. Translated: CASSEFGEVRAGGPPDTQYF.

This chain connects TRBV6-5 to TRBJ2-5; a possible D gene is TRBD1 (5 bases). The CDR3 loop spans 14 amino acids. V was cut by 6 bases and J by 5 bases, with 16 bases left in between. Per the germline V gene, CDR1 is MNHEY and CDR2 is SVGAGI. In DNA form, the CDR3 reads TGTGCCAGCAGGCCCGTGTGGGGCCGGGAGACCCAGTACTTC. As protein: CASRPVWGRETQYF.

This clone has just a few counts. The V and J genes are TRBV4-1 and TRBJ2-5; TRBD1 is a possible D gene (6 bases). The germline gives CDR1 MGHRA, CDR2 YSYEKL. The germline V and J ends were trimmed by 0 bases and 2 bases, with 13 bases remaining between them. The CDR3 has 16 amino acids. CDR3 DNA: TGCGCCAGCAGCCAAGATCCCCCACAGGGTCAAGAGACCCAGTACTTC. Amino acids: CASSQDPPQGQETQYF.

This chain joins TRBV3-1 (or the pseudogene TRBV3-2) and TRBJ1-1, with TRBD1 as a possible D gene (6 bases). The CDR3 totals 13 residues. V lost 4 bases and J lost 11, with 17 bases in between. Germline loops: CDR1 LGHDT, CDR2 YNNKEL (reference sequence). CDR3 in amino acids: CASSLGGATSAFF. The CDR3 DNA sequence: TGTGCCAGCAGCCTCGGGGGGGCCACGAGCGCTTTCTTT.

This clone showed up just a few times. The J gene is TRBJ2-5, the V gene TRBV7-2, with 10 bases fitting TRBD2. Trimming removed 4 bases from V and 4 bases from J; junction bases left unmatched: 18. Per the germline V gene, CDR1 is SGHTA and CDR2 is FQGNSA. The CDR3 length is 19 residues. CDR3 amino acids: CASSSEELAGPKFAETQYF. The CDR3 nucleotides are TGTGCCAGCAGCTCCGAGGAACTAGCGGGGCCAAAGTTTGCAGAGACCCAGTACTTC.

The chain employs TRBV5-1 and TRBJ1-1; possibly TRBD1 for D (6 bases). There are 13 residues in the CDR3. Germline-derived CDR1 and CDR2 are SGHRS and YFSETQ. Trimming took 8 bases from V and 2 from J, leaving 13 bases between them. CDR3 coding DNA: TGCGCCAGTAGACGGGACACCAACACTGAAGCTTTCTTT. Residues: CASRRDTNTEAFF.

This rearrangement joins TRBV14 to TRBJ2-1, with 11 bases matching TRBD2. The germline V gene encodes CDR1 SGHDN and CDR2 FVKESK. Trimming took 4 bases from V and 2 from J; bases not matched to a gene: 13. CDR3 length equals 19 residues. The CDR3: CASSPRNLLAGATYNEQFF. The CDR3 region has the DNA TGTGCCAGCAGCCCAAGAAATCTACTAGCGGGGGCGACCTACAATGAGCAGTTCTTC.

The gene calls are TRBV9 and TRBJ2-4, with no clear D. The CDR3 is 15 residues long. Trimming shortened V by 0 bases and J by 0 bases, and 7 bases separated the two germline ends. Germline V gene sequence: CDR1 SGDLS, CDR2 YYNGEE. The CDR3 loop is CASSVAGLAKNIQYF. The CDR3 DNA sequence: TGTGCCAGCAGCGTAGCTGGCTTAGCCAAAAACATTCAGTACTTC.

This rearrangement joins TRBV6-2 or TRBV6-3 to TRBJ2-5; 8 positions agree with TRBD2. CDR3 length equals 19 residues. With V trimmed by 6 bases and J by 1 base, 19 bases remained unmatched. CDR1 and CDR2 (germline): MNHEY, SVGEGT. CDR3 protein: CASSPIASRGGPLQETQYF. The CDR3 coding sequence is TGTGCCAGCAGCCCCATAGCGAGTCGCGGGGGGCCTCTCCAAGAGACCCAGTACTTC.

V and J are TRBV11-2 and TRBJ2-5; weak D call: TRBD2 (5 bases). Germline CDR1 SGHAT, CDR2 FQNNGV. V lost 4 bases and J 1 base, leaving 19 bases between the germline ends. CDR3 length equals 17 residues. Written as DNA, the CDR3 is TGTGCCAGCAGCTCAGGAACGCGAAAGGGAGCCCAAGAGACCCAGTACTTC. Amino acids: CASSSGTRKGAQETQYF.

Note on this clone: This same CDR3 is encoded by further DNA sequences in the sample. The chain joins TRBV20-1 to TRBJ1-2; 10 nucleotides agree with TRBD1. CDR1 and CDR2 (germline): DFQATT, SNEGSKA (reference sequence). The CDR3 covers 11 residues. V trimming: 5 bases; J trimming: 7 bases; junction bases outside the gene matches: 1. CDR3 protein: CSARQGAGYTF. The CDR3 DNA sequence: TGCAGTGCTCGACAGGGGGCTGGCTACACCTTC.

The CDR3 protein is CASSIVGGQETQYF. In nucleotides, the CDR3 is TGTGCCAGTAGTATAGTGGGGGGACAAGAGACCCAGTACTTC. The chain links TRBV19 to TRBJ2-5, with a weak D call TRBD2 (6 bases). The CDR3 length is 14 residues. Per germline, CDR1 LNHDA and CDR2 SQIVND (reference sequence). The ends were cut back, 1 base at V and 2 bases at J, with 8 bases in the middle.

V gene TRBV28 combines with J gene TRBJ2-3, with a weak D call TRBD1 (5 bases). This CDR3 contains 15 residues. V was clipped by 6 bases and J by 2 bases, with 15 bases between them. Germline V gives CDR1 MDHEN, CDR2 SYDVKM. The CDR3 sequence: CASRPPRQNTDTQYF. As DNA, the CDR3 is TGTGCCAGCAGGCCCCCGAGACAGAACACAGATACGCAGTATTTT.

The gene calls are TRBV29-1 and TRBJ1-4; the D gene is possibly TRBD1 (5 bases). The CDR3 contains 13 residues. Germline V CDR1 and CDR2: SQVTM, ANQGSEA. Trimming cost V 7 bases and J 8 bases, with 17 bases left between them. The CDR3: CSADMMGGEKLFF. The CDR3 DNA follows: TGCAGCGCCGACATGATGGGGGGGGAAAAACTGTTTTTT.

V gene TRBV5-1 combines with J gene TRBJ2-5; 8 nucleotides match TRBD2. V lost 3 bases, J lost 5 bases, and 21 bases stayed unmatched. This CDR3 has 19 amino acids. Germline CDR1 is SGHRS and CDR2 is YFSETQ. CDR3 sequence: CASSSHQGGAGGAGETQYF. CDR3 nucleotides: TGCGCCAGCAGCTCCCACCAAGGTGGCGCGGGGGGCGCCGGGGAGACCCAGTACTTC.

The J gene is TRBJ1-5, the V gene TRBV7-8; 7 bases are a match to TRBD1. The V gene end was trimmed by 2 bases and the J gene end by 7 bases; junction bases not matched to a gene: 5. Germline CDR1 and CDR2: SGHVS and FQNEAQ. CDR3 length equals 14 residues. The CDR3 reads CASSLTGDGQPQHF. The CDR3, as DNA: TGTGCCAGCAGCTTAACAGGGGATGGACAGCCCCAGCATTTT.

This clone was observed once. The chain combines TRBV12-5 with TRBJ1-5, with D possibly being TRBD1 (6 bases). Trimming removed 0 bases from V and 8 bases from J, with 23 bases in between. This CDR3 has 18 residues. The germline CDR1 and CDR2 sequences are LGHNT and FRNRAP. The CDR3 spells CASGLVGFSGTPIEPQHF. CDR3 bases: TGTGCTAGTGGTTTGGTAGGTTTTTCCGGGACACCGATCGAGCCCCAGCATTTT.